This T cell receptor beta chain was identified in a study of blood T cell repertoires in COVID-19. The method was immunoSEQ multiplex PCR; TCRdb's version includes in-frame clones alone and lacks a portion of them. The table records approximately 180,000 clones, about 84% of them present only once. The Seattle patients joined while their infection was active and were tracked longitudinally afterward. This clone was seen once. Germline CDR1 LGHNA, CDR2 YNFKEQ. This CDR3 is built from 17 residues. The V and J ends lost 0 bases and 1 base respectively, with 14 bases between them. The sample comprised peripheral blood. This chain uses TRBV4-2 with TRBJ2-3; D is perhaps TRBD1 (6 bases). The sequence was collected from a person between 70 and 80 years old with COVID-19, enrolled during active disease. The CDR3 bases are TGTGCCAGCAGCCAAGAAGGGGGTTACAGCGGCACAGATACGCAGTATTTT. Protein: CASSQEGGYSGTDTQYF.